The 11 T cell receptor beta chains in this list originate from one sample, sequenced in a study of blood T cell repertoires in COVID-19. Profiling relied on immunoSEQ multiplex PCR, and the TCRdb table lists in-frame clones only, not all of them. The sample contains some 130,000 clones, about 92% of which appear only once. The specimen was peripheral blood. Receptors were obtained from a man aged 45 to 65 with active COVID-19.

CDR3 in DNA: TGTGCTAGTGGTTTGGCCCCTCCCTCCTACAATGAGCAGTTCTTC. Its translation: CASGLAPPSYNEQFF. The rearrangement uses TRBV12-5 and TRBJ2-1; D is ambiguous. In germline, CDR1 is LGHNT, CDR2 FRNRAP. The CDR3 loop spans 15 amino acids. Trimming stripped 1 base from V and 0 bases from J, with 7 bases between.

The V call is TRBV9, the J call TRBJ1-3; TRBD1 is a possible D gene (5 bases). Trimming took 0 bases from V and 4 from J, leaving 5 bases between them. The V gene's germline CDR1 is SGDLS and CDR2 YYNGEE. The CDR3 contains 13 residues. The CDR3 DNA follows: TGTGCCAGCAGCGTAGAGGGGGGAAACACCATATATTTT. Translation gives CASSVEGGNTIYF.

This chain links TRBV9 with TRBJ2-1, with 10 nucleotides matching TRBD2. The CDR3 runs to 14 residues. The germline gives CDR1 SGDLS, CDR2 YYNGEE. J was trimmed by 8 bases and V by 3 bases; bases with no gene match: 5. The chain's CDR3 is CASSGIAGGHEQFF. The CDR3 nucleotides are TGTGCCAGCAGCGGAATAGCGGGGGGCCATGAGCAGTTCTTC.

V usage is TRBV2 and J usage is TRBJ1-5, with 8 bases lining up with TRBD1. From germline, CDR1 is SNHLY and CDR2 FYNNEI. There are 14 residues in the CDR3. V shed 2 bases and J 9 bases; nucleotides not matched to a gene: 6. CDR3 region: CASSERQGTVPQHF. In DNA, the CDR3 is TGTGCCAGCAGTGAACGACAGGGGACGGTGCCCCAGCATTTT.

The chain is built from TRBV12-5 and TRBJ1-2, with 7 bases aligning to TRBD1. Germline V CDR1 and CDR2: LGHNT, FRNRAP. The CDR3 consists of 14 residues. V dropped 6 bases and J dropped 6; count of bases not matched to a gene: 10. The CDR3, as DNA: TGTGCTAGTGGCCCGGGACAGACACGGAATGGCTACACCTTC. This translates into CASGPGQTRNGYTF.

This clone occurred once. The V gene is TRBV2, the J gene TRBJ1-2, with a weak D call TRBD1 (5 bases). This CDR3 contains 17 residues. Trimming left V 8 bases short and J 3 bases short, with 25 bases between. The germline gives CDR1 SNHLY, CDR2 FYNNEI. The DNA for the CDR3 is TGTGCCAGCGGGATTACTTCAACCTTCGGGGGGTACTATGGCTACACCTTC. Translating it yields CASGITSTFGGYYGYTF. The full variable domain, its missing parts supplied by reference TRBV2 and TRBJ1-2, is EPEVTQTPSHQVTQMGQEVILRCVPISNHLYFYWYRQILGQKVEFLVSFYNNEISEKSEIFDDQFSVERPDGSNFTLKIRSTKLEDSAMYFCASGITSTFGGYYGYTFGSGTRLTVV.

The rearrangement links TRBV4-1 to TRBJ1-4; 8 bases are shared with TRBD1. Germline loops: CDR1 MGHRA, CDR2 YSYEKL. The junction had 1 base not matched to a gene; V was cut back by 2 bases and J by 2 bases. The CDR3 has 15 amino acids. The CDR3 spells CASSQQGATNEKLFF. The CDR3 DNA reads TGCGCCAGCAGCCAACAGGGGGCGACTAATGAAAAACTGTTTTTT.

This CDR3 is CASSPRAGANTGELFF. The CDR3 DNA reads as TGTGCCAGCTCACCAAGGGCCGGGGCGAACACCGGGGAGCTGTTTTTT. The chain recombines TRBV18 with TRBJ2-2, with a tentative D call TRBD2 (5 bases). V was trimmed by 2 bases and J by 0 bases, leaving 10 bases between them. CDR1 and CDR2 from the germline V gene are KGHSH and LQKENI. The CDR3 consists of 16 residues.

A few counts support this clone. The V call is TRBV18, the J call TRBJ1-2, with D possibly being TRBD1 (6 bases). Trimming removed 2 bases from V and 3 bases from J, with 10 bases in between. CDR1 is KGHSH, CDR2 LQKENI, per germline. The CDR3 length is 14 residues. CDR3 DNA: TGTGCCAGCTCACCAACAGGGAGTGACTATGGCTACACCTTC. Encoded protein: CASSPTGSDYGYTF.

The rearrangement uses TRBV4-1 and TRBJ2-6, with D tentatively TRBD2 (5 bases). Germline V CDR1 and CDR2: MGHRA, YSYEKL. Trimming took off 0 bases at V and 1 base at J, with 7 bases between the two ends. CDR3 length: 16 amino acids. The chain's CDR3 is CASSQDWTSGANVLTF. CDR3 bases: TGCGCCAGCAGCCAAGATTGGACTTCTGGGGCCAACGTCCTGACTTTC.

V is TRBV5-1 and J is TRBJ2-2; D gene unclear. V lost 7 bases and J 1 base, leaving 11 bases between the germline ends. The germline CDR1 and CDR2 sequences are SGHRS and YFSETQ. CDR3 length: 14 amino acids. Here the CDR3 DNA reads TGCGCCAGCGCCTTGACTTGGAACACCGGGGAGCTGTTTTTT. Residues: CASALTWNTGELFF. The full variable domain, rest sourced from reference TRBV5-1 and TRBJ2-2, is KAGVTQTPRYLIKTRGQQVTLSCSPISGHRSVSWYQQTPGQGLQFLFEYFSETQRNKGNFPGRFSGRQFSNSRSEMNVSTLELGDSALYLCASALTWNTGELFFGEGSRLTVL.